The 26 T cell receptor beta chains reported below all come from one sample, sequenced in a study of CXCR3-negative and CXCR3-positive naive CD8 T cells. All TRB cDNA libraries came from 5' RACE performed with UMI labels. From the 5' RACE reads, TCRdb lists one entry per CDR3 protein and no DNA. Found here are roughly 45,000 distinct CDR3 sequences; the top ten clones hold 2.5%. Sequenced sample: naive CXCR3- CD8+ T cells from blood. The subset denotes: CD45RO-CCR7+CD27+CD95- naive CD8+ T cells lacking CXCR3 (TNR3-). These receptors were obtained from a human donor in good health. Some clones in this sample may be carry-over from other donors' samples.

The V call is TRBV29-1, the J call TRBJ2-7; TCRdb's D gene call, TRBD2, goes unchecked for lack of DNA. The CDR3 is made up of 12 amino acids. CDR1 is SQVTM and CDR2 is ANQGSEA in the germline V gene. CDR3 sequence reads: CSVLAVNYEQYF.

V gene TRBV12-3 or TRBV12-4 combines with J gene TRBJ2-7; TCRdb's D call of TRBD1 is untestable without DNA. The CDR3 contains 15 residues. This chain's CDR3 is CASSLRGRGSDEQYF.

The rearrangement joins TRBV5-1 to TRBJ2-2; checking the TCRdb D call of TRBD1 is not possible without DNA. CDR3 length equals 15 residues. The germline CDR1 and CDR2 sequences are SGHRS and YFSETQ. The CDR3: CASSTGTELTGELFF.

CDR3: CASSPGTVYGYTF. The chain combines TRBV12-3 or TRBV12-4 with TRBJ1-2; TCRdb selects TRBD1, and the lack of DNA leaves this call unchecked. The CDR3 length is 13 residues.

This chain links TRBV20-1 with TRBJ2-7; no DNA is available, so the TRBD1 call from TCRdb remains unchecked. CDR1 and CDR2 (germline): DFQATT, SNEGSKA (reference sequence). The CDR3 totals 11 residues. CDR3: CSVSRGAEQYF.

The CDR3 region is CASSDQAGGTDTQYF. The rearrangement links TRBV6-4 to TRBJ2-3; checking the TCRdb D call of TRBD1 is not possible without DNA. The CDR3 spans 15 residues. The germline gives CDR1 MRHNA, CDR2 SNTAGT.

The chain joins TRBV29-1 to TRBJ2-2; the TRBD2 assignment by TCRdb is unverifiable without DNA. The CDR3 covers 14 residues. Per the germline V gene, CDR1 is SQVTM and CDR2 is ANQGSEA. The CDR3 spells CSARDSPSTGELFF.

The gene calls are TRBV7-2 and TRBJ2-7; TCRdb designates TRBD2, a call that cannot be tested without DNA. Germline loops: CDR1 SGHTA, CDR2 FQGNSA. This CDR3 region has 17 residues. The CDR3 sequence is CASSLVSGRALGYEQYF.

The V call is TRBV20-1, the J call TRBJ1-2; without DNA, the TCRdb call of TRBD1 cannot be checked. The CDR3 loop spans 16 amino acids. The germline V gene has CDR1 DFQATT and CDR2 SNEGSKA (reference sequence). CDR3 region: CSARDNESGINYGYTF.

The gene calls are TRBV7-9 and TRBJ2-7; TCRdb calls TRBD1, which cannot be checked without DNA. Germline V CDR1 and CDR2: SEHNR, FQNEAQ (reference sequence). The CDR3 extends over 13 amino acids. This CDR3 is CASSGTGGYEQYF. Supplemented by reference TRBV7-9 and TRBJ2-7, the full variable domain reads DTGVSQNPRHKITKRGQNVTFRCDPISEHNRLYWYRQTLGQGPEFLTYFQNEAQLEKSRLLSDRFSAERPKGSFSTLEIQRTEQGDSAMYLCASSGTGGYEQYFGPGTRLTVT.

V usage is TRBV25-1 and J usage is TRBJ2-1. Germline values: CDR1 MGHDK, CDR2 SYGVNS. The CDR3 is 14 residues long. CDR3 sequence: CASSEFGSDNEQFF. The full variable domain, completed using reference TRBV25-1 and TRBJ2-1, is EADIYQTPRYLVIGTGKKITLECSQTMGHDKMYWYQQDPGMELHLIHYSYGVNSTEKGDLSSESTVSRIRTEHFPLTLESARPSHTSQYLCASSEFGSDNEQFFGPGTRLTVL.

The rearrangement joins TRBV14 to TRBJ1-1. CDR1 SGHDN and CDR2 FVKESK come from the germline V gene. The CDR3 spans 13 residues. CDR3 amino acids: CASSGPLNTEAFF.

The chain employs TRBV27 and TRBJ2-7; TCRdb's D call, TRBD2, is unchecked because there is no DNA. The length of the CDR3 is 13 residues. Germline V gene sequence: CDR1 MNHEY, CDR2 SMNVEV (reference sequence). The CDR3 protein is CASSPGEGYEQYF.

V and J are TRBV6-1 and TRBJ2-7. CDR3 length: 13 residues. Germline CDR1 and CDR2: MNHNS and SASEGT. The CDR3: CASSEDGYYEQYF.

CDR3 in amino acids: CASAESGSTDTQYF. V is TRBV28 and J is TRBJ2-3; the TRBD2 assignment by TCRdb is unverifiable without DNA. The CDR3 runs to 14 residues. Germline loops: CDR1 MDHEN, CDR2 SYDVKM.

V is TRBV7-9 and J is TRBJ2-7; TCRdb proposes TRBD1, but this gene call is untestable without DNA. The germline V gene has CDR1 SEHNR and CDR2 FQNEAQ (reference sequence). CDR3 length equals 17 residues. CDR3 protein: CASSSLAGTGDLYEQYF.

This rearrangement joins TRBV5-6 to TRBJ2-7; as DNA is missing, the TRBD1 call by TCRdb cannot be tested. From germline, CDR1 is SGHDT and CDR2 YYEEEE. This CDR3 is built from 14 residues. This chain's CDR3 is CASSLRTRMDEQYF.

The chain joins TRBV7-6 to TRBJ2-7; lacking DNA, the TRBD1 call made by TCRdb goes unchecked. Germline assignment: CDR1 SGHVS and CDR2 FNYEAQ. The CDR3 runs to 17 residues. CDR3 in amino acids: CASSCDPSAVRHYEQYF.

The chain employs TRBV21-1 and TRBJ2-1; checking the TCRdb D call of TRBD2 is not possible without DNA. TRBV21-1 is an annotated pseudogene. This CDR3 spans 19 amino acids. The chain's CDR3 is CASSNWGPRDREVGNEQFF.

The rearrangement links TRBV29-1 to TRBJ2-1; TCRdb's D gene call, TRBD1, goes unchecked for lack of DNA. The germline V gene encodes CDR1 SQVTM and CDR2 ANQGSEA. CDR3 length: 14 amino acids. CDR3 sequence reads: CSVAPGTGVYEQFF.

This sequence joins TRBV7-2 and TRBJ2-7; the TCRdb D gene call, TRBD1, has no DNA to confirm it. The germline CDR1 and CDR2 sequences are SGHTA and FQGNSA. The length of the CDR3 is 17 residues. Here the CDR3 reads CASSRETTGASTREQYF.

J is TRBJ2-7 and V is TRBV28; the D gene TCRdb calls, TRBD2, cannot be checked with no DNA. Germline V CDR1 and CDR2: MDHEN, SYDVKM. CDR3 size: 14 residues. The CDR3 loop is CASSLLAGVYEQYF.

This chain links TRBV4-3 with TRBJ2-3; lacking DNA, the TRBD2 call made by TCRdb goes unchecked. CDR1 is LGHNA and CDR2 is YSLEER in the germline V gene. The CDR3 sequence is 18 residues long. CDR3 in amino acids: CASSPGTSGFSSTDTQYF.

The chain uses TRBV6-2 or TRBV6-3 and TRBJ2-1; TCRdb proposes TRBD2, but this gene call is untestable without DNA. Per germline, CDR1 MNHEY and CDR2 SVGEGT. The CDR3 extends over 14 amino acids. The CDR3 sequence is CASSSLLAAHEQFF.

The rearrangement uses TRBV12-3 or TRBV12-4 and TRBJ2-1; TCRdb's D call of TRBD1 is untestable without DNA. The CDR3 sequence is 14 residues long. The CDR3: CASSFPGTPNEQFF.

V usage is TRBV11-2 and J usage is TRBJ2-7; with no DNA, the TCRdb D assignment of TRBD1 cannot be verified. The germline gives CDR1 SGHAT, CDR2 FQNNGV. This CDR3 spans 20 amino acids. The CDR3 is CASSLEPGGPGHLTSYEQYF.